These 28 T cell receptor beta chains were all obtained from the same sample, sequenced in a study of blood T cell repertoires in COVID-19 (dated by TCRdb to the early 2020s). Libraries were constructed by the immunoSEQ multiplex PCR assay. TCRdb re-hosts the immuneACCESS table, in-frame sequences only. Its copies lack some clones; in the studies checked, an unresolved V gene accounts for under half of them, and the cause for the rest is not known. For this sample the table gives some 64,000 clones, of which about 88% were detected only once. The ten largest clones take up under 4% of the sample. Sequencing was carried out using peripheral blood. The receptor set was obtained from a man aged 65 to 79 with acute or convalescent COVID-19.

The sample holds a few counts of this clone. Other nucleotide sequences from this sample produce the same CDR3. CDR3 protein: CAWSDKSSSYNSPLHF. The CDR3 coding sequence is TGTGCCTGGAGTGATAAGAGTAGCTCCTATAATTCACCCCTCCACTTT. This chain connects TRBV30 to TRBJ1-6, with unresolved D. The germline gives CDR1 GTSNPN, CDR2 SVGIG (reference sequence). V was trimmed by 1 base and J by 0 bases, leaving 10 bases between them. The CDR3 consists of 16 residues.

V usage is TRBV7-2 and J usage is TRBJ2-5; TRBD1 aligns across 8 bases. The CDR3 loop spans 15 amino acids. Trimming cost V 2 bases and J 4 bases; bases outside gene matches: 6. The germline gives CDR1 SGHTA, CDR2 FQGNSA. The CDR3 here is CASSLQGAEGETQYF. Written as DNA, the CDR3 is TGTGCCAGCAGCTTACAGGGGGCTGAGGGAGAGACCCAGTACTTC.

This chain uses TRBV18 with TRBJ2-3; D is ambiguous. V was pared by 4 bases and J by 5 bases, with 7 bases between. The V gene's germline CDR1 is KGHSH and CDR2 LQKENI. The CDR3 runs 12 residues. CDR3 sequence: CASSRAEDTQYF. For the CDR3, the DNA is TGTGCCAGCTCACGGGCCGAAGATACGCAGTATTTT.

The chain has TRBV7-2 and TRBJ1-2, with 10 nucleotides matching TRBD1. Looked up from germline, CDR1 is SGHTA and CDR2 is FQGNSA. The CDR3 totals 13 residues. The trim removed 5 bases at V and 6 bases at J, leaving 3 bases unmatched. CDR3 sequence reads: CASSRTGGNGYTF. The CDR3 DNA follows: TGTGCCAGCAGCCGGACAGGGGGGAATGGCTACACCTTC.

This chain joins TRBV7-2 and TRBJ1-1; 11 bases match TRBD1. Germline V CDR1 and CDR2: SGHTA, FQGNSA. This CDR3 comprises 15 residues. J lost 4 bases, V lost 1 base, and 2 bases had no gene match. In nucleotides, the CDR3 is TGTGCCAGCAGCTTAGGTGGGACAGGGGGCACTGAAGCTTTCTTT. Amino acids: CASSLGGTGGTEAFF. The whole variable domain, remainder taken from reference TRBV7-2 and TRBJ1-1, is GAGVSQSPSNKVTEKGKDVELRCDPISGHTALYWYRQSLGQGLEFLIYFQGNSAPDKSGLPSDRFSAERTGGSVSTLTIQRTQQEDSAVYLCASSLGGTGGTEAFFGQGTRLTVV.

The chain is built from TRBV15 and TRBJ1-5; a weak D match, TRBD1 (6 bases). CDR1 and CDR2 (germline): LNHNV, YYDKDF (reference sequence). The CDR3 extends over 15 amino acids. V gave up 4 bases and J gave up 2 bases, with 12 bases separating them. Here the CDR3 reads CATSKFTGRNQPQHF. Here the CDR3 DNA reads TGTGCCACCAGCAAATTTACAGGGCGCAATCAGCCCCAGCATTTT.

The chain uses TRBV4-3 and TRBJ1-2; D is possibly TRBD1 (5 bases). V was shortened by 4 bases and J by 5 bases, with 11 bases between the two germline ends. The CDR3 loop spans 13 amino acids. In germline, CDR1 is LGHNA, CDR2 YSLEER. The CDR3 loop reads CASSRDRIYGYTF. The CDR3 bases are TGCGCCAGCAGCCGAGACAGAATTTATGGCTACACCTTC.

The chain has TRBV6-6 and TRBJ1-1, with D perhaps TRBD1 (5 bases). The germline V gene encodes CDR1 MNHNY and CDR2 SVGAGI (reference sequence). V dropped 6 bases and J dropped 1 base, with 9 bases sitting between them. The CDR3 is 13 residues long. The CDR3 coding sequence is TGTGCCAGCAGACCGGGGGGGAACACTGAAGCTTTCTTT. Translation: CASRPGGNTEAFF.

The CDR3 DNA sequence: TGTGCCAGCAGCTTGACAGGGGGCTACTATGGCTACACCTTC. It specifies CASSLTGGYYGYTF. The chain carries TRBV5-5 and TRBJ1-2; 9 nucleotides match TRBD1. With V trimmed by 1 base and J by 3 bases, 1 base remained unmatched. The germline CDR1 and CDR2 sequences are SGHKS and YYEKEE (reference sequence). The CDR3 covers 14 residues.

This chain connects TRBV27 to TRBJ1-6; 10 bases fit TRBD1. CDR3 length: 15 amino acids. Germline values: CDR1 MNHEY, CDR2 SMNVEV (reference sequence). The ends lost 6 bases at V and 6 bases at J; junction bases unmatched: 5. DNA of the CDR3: TGTGCCAGCAGGACAGGGGGCTTAGGTAATTCACCCCTCCACTTT. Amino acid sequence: CASRTGGLGNSPLHF.

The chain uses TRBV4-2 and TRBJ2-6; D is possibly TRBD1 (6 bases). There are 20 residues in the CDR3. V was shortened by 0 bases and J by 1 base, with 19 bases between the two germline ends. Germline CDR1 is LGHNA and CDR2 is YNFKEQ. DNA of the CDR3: TGTGCCAGCAGCCAAGATATGAGTACAGGGACGGTTTCTGGGGCCAACGTCCTGACTTTC. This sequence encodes CASSQDMSTGTVSGANVLTF.

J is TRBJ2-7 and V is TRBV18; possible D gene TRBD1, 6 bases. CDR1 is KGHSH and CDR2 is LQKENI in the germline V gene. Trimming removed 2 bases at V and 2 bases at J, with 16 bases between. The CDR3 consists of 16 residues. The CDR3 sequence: CASSPYPPRQAYEQYF. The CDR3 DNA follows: TGTGCCAGCTCACCATACCCCCCACGACAGGCCTACGAGCAGTACTTC.

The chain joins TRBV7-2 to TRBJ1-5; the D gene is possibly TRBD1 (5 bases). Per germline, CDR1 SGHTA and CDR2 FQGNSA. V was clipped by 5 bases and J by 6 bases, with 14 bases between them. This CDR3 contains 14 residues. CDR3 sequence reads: CASSTTGLLQPQHF. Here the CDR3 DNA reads TGTGCCAGCAGCACCACAGGCCTCCTTCAGCCCCAGCATTTT. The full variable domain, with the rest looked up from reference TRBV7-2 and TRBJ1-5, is GAGVSQSPSNKVTEKGKDVELRCDPISGHTALYWYRQSLGQGLEFLIYFQGNSAPDKSGLPSDRFSAERTGGSVSTLTIQRTQQEDSAVYLCASSTTGLLQPQHFGDGTRLSIL.

This CDR3 reads CATDKGAGELFF. DNA of the CDR3: TGTGCCACAGACAAGGGGGCCGGGGAGCTGTTTTTT. This rearrangement joins TRBV6-6 to TRBJ2-2; a possible D gene is TRBD1 (6 bases). Looked up from germline, CDR1 is MNHNY and CDR2 is SVGAGI (reference sequence). The CDR3 totals 12 residues. Trimming removed 10 bases at V and 6 bases at J, with 12 bases between.

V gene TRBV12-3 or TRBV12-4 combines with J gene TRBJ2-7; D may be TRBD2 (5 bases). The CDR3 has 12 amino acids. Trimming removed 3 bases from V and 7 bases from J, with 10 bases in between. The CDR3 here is CASSFYPGEQYF. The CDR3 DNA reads TGTGCCAGCAGTTTTTATCCGGGGGAGCAGTACTTC.

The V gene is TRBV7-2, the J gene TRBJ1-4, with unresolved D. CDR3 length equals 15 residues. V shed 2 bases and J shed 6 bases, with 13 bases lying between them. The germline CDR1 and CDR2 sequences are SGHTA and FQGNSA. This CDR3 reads CASSLFRVRDEKLFF. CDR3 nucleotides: TGTGCCAGCAGCTTATTCCGGGTTCGGGATGAAAAACTGTTTTTT.

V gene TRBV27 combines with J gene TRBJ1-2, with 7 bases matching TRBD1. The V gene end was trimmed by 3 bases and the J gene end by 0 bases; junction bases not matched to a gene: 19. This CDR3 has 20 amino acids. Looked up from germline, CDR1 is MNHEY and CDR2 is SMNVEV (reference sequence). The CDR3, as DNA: TGTGCCAGCAGTTTCCCGGGACAGAAGATGAATTCCCCGGCTAACTATGGCTACACCTTC. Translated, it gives CASSFPGQKMNSPANYGYTF.

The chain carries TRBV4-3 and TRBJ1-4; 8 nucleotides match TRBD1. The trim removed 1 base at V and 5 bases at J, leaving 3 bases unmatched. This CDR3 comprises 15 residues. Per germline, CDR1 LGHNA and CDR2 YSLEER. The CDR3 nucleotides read TGCGCCAGCAGCCAAGGGACAGGGAGGAATGAAAAACTGTTTTTT. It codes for CASSQGTGRNEKLFF.

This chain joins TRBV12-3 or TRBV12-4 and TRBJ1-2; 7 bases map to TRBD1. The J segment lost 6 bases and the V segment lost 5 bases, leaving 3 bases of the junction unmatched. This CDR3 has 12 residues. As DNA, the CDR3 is TGTGCCAGCAGTCCTACAGGGGATGGCTACACCTTC. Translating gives CASSPTGDGYTF.

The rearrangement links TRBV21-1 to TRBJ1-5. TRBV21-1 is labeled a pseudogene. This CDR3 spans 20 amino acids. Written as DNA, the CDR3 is TGTGCCAGCACCCCACGGAGGGGCAACGGGACCCATTGGGCAAATCAGCCCCAGCATTTT. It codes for CASTPRRGNGTHWANQPQHF.

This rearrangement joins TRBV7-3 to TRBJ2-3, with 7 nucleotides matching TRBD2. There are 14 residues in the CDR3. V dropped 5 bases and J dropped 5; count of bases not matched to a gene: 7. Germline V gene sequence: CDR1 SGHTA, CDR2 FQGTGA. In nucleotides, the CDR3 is TGTGCCAGCAGCCAGCGGACTAGAGGAGATACGCAGTATTTT. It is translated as CASSQRTRGDTQYF.

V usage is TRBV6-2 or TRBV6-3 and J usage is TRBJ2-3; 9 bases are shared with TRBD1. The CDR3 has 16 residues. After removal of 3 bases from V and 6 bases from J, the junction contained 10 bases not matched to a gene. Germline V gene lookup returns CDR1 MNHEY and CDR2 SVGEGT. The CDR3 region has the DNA TGTGCCAGCAGTTATTTAACAGGGGGCCCGTCGGATACGCAGTATTTT. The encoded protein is CASSYLTGGPSDTQYF.

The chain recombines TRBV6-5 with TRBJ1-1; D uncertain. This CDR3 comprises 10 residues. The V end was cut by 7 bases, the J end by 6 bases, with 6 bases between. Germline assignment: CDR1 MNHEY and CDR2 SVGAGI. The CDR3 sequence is CASIGPEAFF. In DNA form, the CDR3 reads TGTGCCAGCATTGGGCCTGAAGCTTTCTTT.

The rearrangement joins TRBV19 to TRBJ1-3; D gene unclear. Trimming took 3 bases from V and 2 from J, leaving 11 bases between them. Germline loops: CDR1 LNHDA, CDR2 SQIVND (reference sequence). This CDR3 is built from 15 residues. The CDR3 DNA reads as TGTGCCAGTAGTATTAGTCGAGCGCCTGGAAACACCATATATTTT. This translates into CASSISRAPGNTIYF.

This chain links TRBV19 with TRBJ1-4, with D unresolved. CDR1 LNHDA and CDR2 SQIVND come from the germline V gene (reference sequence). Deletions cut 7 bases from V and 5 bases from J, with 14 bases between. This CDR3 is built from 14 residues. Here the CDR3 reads CASIGRSLNEKLFF. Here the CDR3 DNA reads TGTGCCAGTATAGGGAGGTCTCTGAATGAAAAACTGTTTTTT.

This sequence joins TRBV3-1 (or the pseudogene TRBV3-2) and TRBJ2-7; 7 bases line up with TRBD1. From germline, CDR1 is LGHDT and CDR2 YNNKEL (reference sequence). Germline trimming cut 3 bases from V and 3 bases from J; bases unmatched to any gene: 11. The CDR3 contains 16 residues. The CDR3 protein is CASSHPSGTDDYEQYF. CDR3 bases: TGTGCCAGCAGCCATCCCTCCGGGACAGATGACTACGAGCAGTACTTC.

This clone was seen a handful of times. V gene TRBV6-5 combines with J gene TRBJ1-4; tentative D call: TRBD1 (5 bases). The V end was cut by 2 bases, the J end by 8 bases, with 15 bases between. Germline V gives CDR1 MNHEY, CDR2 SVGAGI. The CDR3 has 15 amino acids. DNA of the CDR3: TGTGCCAGCAGTTACCGCTTAACAGGTCTGGAAAAACTGTTTTTT. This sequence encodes CASSYRLTGLEKLFF.

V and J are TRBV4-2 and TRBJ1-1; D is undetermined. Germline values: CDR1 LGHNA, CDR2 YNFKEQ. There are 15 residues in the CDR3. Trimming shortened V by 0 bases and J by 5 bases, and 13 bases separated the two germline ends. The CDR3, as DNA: TGTGCCAGCAGCCAAGAAGTGATGGGAGGGACTGAAGCTTTCTTT. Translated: CASSQEVMGGTEAFF.